This TCR beta chain was retrieved from a study of T cell repertoires in cytomegalovirus infection. Study as a whole: Indicated by public TCR beta signatures were CMV infection and matching HLA type. Overall study findings and caveats: Identification of carriers of CMV plus the relevant HLA was performed using cumulative public TCR beta family frequency. Dominant in the ex vivo response were TCR beta clonotypes restricted by HLA-C and specific for CMV.

V lost 5 bases and J 3 bases, leaving 10 bases between the germline ends. The CDR3 length is 14 residues. Concerning this clonotype itself: What it binds is unknown. This CDR3 fails to terminate in the conserved phenylalanine or tryptophan, so it likely reflects a read error.

Using its own MiXCR run on the reads, TCRdb lists one record per CDR3 protein. The sample gives more than 400,000 distinct CDR3 sequences, more than 25% of which show up once; less than 15% is in the top ten. The TCR originated in a human donor in good health (CMV status not recorded). Some clones in this sample may be carry-over from other donors' samples. Sequencing was carried out using PBMCs. The chain links TRBV12-3 or TRBV12-4 to TRBJ2-2, with D possibly being TRBD2 (5 bases). The chain's CDR3 is CASSPGVYTGELFL. The CDR3 bases are TGTGCCAGCAGTCCCGGGGTCTACACCGGGGAGCTGTTTCTT.